This T cell receptor (beta chain) was sequenced during a study of graft-versus-host responses after intestinal transplantation. Study-level background: Recipients across the board were started on anti-thymocyte globulin induction, then kept on tacrolimus and steroids for two to three years. General study findings and limits: There were GvH clones found in recipient marrow, and some of them appeared first in ileum or blood.

Germline lookup yields CDR1 KGHSH and CDR2 LQKENI. CDR3 length: 19 amino acids. The J segment lost 2 bases and the V segment lost 6 bases, leaving 16 bases of the junction unmatched. The repertoire was sequenced with immunoSEQ multiplex PCR; TCRdb's copy has only in-frame clones and lacks some. The table includes about 120,000 clones, approximately 95% detected once. Remarks on this clone: Its target is unknown.

The sample in question was unstimulated CD8+ T cells sorted from spleen or lymph node cells, obtained before intestinal transplant. This TCR was sampled from a human donor who received an intestinal transplant. The chain carries TRBV18 and TRBJ2-1; TRBD2 matches 10 bases. The chain's CDR3 is CASSKSGLAGVFTYNEQFF. CDR3 DNA sequence: TGTGCCAGCTCCAAATCGGGGCTAGCGGGAGTGTTTACCTACAATGAGCAGTTCTTC.